This record looks at one T cell receptor beta chain sequence and its context. The antigen it recognizes is unknown. No qualities accompany the bases; no much larger clone lies one base away. TCRbeta CDR3 regions were amplified from genomic DNA by means of the immunoSEQ Assay, a bias-controlled multiplex PCR. For the original study's pipeline: Nucleated cell counts per sample were estimated from amplification of reference gene primers within the assay. Sequence reads were collapsed and filtered to measure the absolute abundance of every unique TCRbeta CDR3 rearrangement. For each sample, productive Simpson clonality was calculated as the square root of Simpson's diversity index over productive rearrangements. The immuneACCESS repertoire file appears here via TCRdb, limited to in-frame rearrangements. These files lack a portion of the clones; in checked studies, under half of the deficit traces to unresolved V genes, and the cause of the others is not known. V and J calls and clone size are those listed in that table; D and trimming were worked out from the DNA. In all, the sample holds a few hundred thousand clones, and roughly 88% of those were seen once. The top ten clones comprise about 1% of the sample.

These data originate in a study of blood T cell repertoires in COVID-19 (dated by TCRdb to the early 2020s). The study in broad terms: Samples from collaborators originated in the United States, Italy and Spain and spanned both the acute and convalescent phases of COVID-19. The samples were drawn from two sources: the first 160 participants of the ongoing ImmuneRACE study, and over 1,000 subjects contributed by 6 global collaborators. HLA class I and class II types, where available, came from metadata supplied by the sample provider rather than from assay-based typing. The material from the prospective study consisted of cDNA or gDNA derived from T cells, B-cell-depleted T cells, or PBMCs. The repertoires were released in a freely available public database meant as a resource for research on the immune response to SARS-CoV-2. Nearly every sample came with metadata listing a de-identified subject ID, COVID-19 status, age in years and sex. Subjects who had been exposed to COVID-19, were actively infected with it, or had recovered from it provided the deeply sampled blood TCRbeta repertoires that made up the dataset.

Participants in the prospective study were enrolled through a virtual design, were aged roughly 18 to 100 years, and lived in about two dozen United States geographic areas. To assign participants to cohorts, the prospective study relied on clinical history that participants themselves reported in a screening survey and a study questionnaire. For ImmuneRACE Cohort 3, a participant was defined as recovered based on two consecutive negative NP/OP PCR tests, clearance by a healthcare professional, or resolution of symptoms. In the prospective study, whole blood, serum and a nasopharyngeal or oropharyngeal swab were collected from each participant by mobile phlebotomists. Prospective study participants could optionally give additional blood draws and questionnaires over an approximately 2-month period. Before DNA extraction, prospective study blood samples were shipped either frozen or at room temperature.

The paper's findings and limits, for the study overall: Clinical and demographic metadata were provided uncurated, with the amount varying by source and participant.

The receptor was derived from a woman younger than 45 who had recovered from COVID-19. Material: PBMCs or T cells enriched from blood (not recorded which).

The CDR3 reads CASSGTGTQETQYF. The bases read TGTGCCAGCAGCGGTACAGGTACCCAAGAGACCCAGTACTTC. The rearranged segments are TRBV9 and TRBJ2-5; TRBD1 is perhaps the D gene, given 5 matching bases. Sequences SGDLS (CDR1) and YYNGEE (CDR2) are obtained from the germline V gene. The CDR3 holds 14 amino acids from the cysteine to the phenylalanine. This entry keeps only the CDR3 DNA: 42 bases, framed from base 1. V and J lose 3 bases and 1 base, and a span of 10 bases separates them.